This TCR beta chain was sequenced for a study of blood T cell repertoires in COVID-19. Study-level information: The analysed material was cDNA or gDNA that came from T cells, B-cell-depleted T cells, or PBMCs.

Authors' analysis steps: Counts of nucleated cells, estimated from reference gene primer amplification, were obtained. Clones were read by immunoSEQ multiplex PCR, and TCRdb kept only the in-frame ones, dropping some. The V and J calls and clone size come from that table; D and trimming were worked out from the DNA. The sample holds about 88,000 clones; roughly 88% are singletons and the top ten take just under 3%. The germline gives CDR1 SGDLS, CDR2 YYNGEE. With 4 bases clipped from V and 4 bases from J, the junction kept 11 bases outside the gene matches. CDR3 size: 16 residues. The V and J genes are TRBV9 and TRBJ2-3, with 8 bases that match TRBD1. The specimen was peripheral blood. The receptor was derived from a woman older than 75 with acute or convalescent COVID-19. Written as DNA, the CDR3 is TGTGCCAGCAGCTTCGGACAGGGCCGAGGGGCAGATACGCAGTATTTT. It codes for CASSFGQGRGADTQYF.